This is a list of T cell receptor beta chains from one sample in a study of T cell responses to AZD1222 COVID-19 vaccine. Clones were read by immunoSEQ multiplex PCR, and TCRdb kept only the in-frame ones, dropping some. The profile shows about 140,000 clones, roughly nine tenths of them singletons. The specimen was peripheral blood, collected on day 0 of AZD1222 vaccination. The receptors here all came from an adult in good health. Both conserved end residues are part of each CDR3. The order of the fields is J gene, clone size, V gene, D gene, CDR3 DNA, CDR3 protein. A D gene is named only where the DNA matches it firmly. The size field is filled for only some rows; it gives once, few, many or a size class.

J gene: TRBJ2-5; clone size: NA; V gene: TRBV2; D gene: NA; CDR3 DNA: TGTGCCAGCAGTCAGGCGGGTAGCGGCCAAGAGACCCAGTACTTC; CDR3 protein: CASSQAGSGQETQYF
J gene: TRBJ2-3; clone size: NA; V gene: TRBV7-2; D gene: NA; CDR3 DNA: TGTGCCAGCAGCTTAGGGGGGGGGCGCACAGATACGCAGTATTTT; CDR3 protein: CASSLGGGRTDTQYF
J gene: TRBJ2-1; clone size: NA; V gene: TRBV19; D gene: NA; CDR3 DNA: TGTGCCAGTAGTATAGATGATGGCTTAAGGCAGTTCTTC; CDR3 protein: CASSIDDGLRQFF
J gene: TRBJ2-7; clone size: NA; V gene: TRBV6-6; D gene: TRBD1; CDR3 DNA: TGTGCCAGCAGTTACGACAGGGGGGACGTCTACGAGCAGTACTTC; CDR3 protein: CASSYDRGDVYEQYF
J gene: TRBJ2-3; clone size: NA; V gene: TRBV18; D gene: NA; CDR3 DNA: TGTGCCAGCTCCGGCCGGGATCCTTCGCGCACAGATACGCAGTATTTT; CDR3 protein: CASSGRDPSRTDTQYF
J gene: TRBJ2-7; clone size: NA; V gene: TRBV5-1; D gene: TRBD1; CDR3 DNA: TGCGCCAGTTATCCGGACAGGGGGCCCGAGCAGTACTTC; CDR3 protein: CASYPDRGPEQYF
J gene: TRBJ1-2; clone size: NA; V gene: TRBV7-8; D gene: NA; CDR3 DNA: TGTGCCAGCAGCTCACGGGGGGGTAACTATGGCTACACCTTC; CDR3 protein: CASSSRGGNYGYTF
J gene: TRBJ2-1; clone size: NA; V gene: TRBV4-1; D gene: NA; CDR3 DNA: TGCGCCAGCAGCCAACTAGCGTCCTCCTACAATGAGCAGTTCTTC; CDR3 protein: CASSQLASSYNEQFF
J gene: TRBJ2-2; clone size: NA; V gene: TRBV9; D gene: TRBD1; CDR3 DNA: TGTGCCAGCAGCGTTGCCGGGACAGCCAACACCGGGGAGCTGTTTTTT; CDR3 protein: CASSVAGTANTGELFF
J gene: TRBJ2-5; clone size: NA; V gene: TRBV28; D gene: TRBD2; CDR3 DNA: TGTGCCAGCAGCCACGGTTCTAGCGGGAGGGAGGAGACCCAGTACTTC; CDR3 protein: CASSHGSSGREETQYF
J gene: TRBJ1-2; clone size: NA; V gene: TRBV6-7; D gene: NA; CDR3 DNA: TGTGCCAGCAGTTACTCGAGGCAGCGCGGCTACACCTTC; CDR3 protein: CASSYSRQRGYTF
J gene: TRBJ2-2; clone size: NA; V gene: TRBV7-6; D gene: TRBD2; CDR3 DNA: TGTGCCAGCAGCCGTTTTTTTCCTAGCGGGGGCTCGAACACCGGGGAGCTGTTTTTT; CDR3 protein: CASSRFFPSGGSNTGELFF
J gene: TRBJ1-1; clone size: NA; V gene: TRBV2; D gene: NA; CDR3 DNA: TGTGCCAGCAGTGTGTACAGGGAGGTTACTGAAGCTTTCTTT; CDR3 protein: CASSVYREVTEAFF
J gene: TRBJ2-3; clone size: NA; V gene: TRBV7-3; D gene: TRBD2; CDR3 DNA: TGTGCCAGCAGCAAAAGGGCGGGAGGCCGATACTCTAGCACAGATACGCAGTATTTT; CDR3 protein: CASSKRAGGRYSSTDTQYF
J gene: TRBJ2-2; clone size: NA; V gene: TRBV3-1/TRBV3-2; D gene: NA; CDR3 DNA: TGTGCCAGCAGCCCAACTAGCCTGAACACCGGGGAGCTGTTTTTT; CDR3 protein: CASSPTSLNTGELFF
J gene: TRBJ1-4; clone size: NA; V gene: TRBV6-1; D gene: NA; CDR3 DNA: TGTGCCAGCAGTGAAGCGCTTGGCAGGGAGGGGTGGAAACTGTTTTTT; CDR3 protein: CASSEALGREGWKLFF
J gene: TRBJ2-1; clone size: NA; V gene: TRBV3-1/TRBV3-2; D gene: TRBD2; CDR3 DNA: TGTGCCAGCAGCCCCCGACTAGCGGGAGGGGTCAATGAGCAGTTCTTC; CDR3 protein: CASSPRLAGGVNEQFF
J gene: TRBJ2-2; clone size: NA; V gene: TRBV6-1; D gene: NA; CDR3 DNA: TGTGCCAGCAGTGAATTGCCCCTGATGACCGGGGAGCTGTTTTTT; CDR3 protein: CASSELPLMTGELFF
J gene: TRBJ2-3; clone size: NA; V gene: TRBV7-9; D gene: TRBD2; CDR3 DNA: TGTGCCAGCAGACCTAGCGGGGCTAGCACAGATACGCAGTATTTT; CDR3 protein: CASRPSGASTDTQYF
J gene: TRBJ1-1; clone size: few; V gene: TRBV6-5; D gene: NA; CDR3 DNA: TGTGCCAGTGCGGGGGACAACACTGAAGCTTTCTTT; CDR3 protein: CASAGDNTEAFF
J gene: TRBJ1-5; clone size: NA; V gene: TRBV9; D gene: TRBD1; CDR3 DNA: TGTGCCAGCAGCGACAGGGGGCAGCCCCAGCATTTT; CDR3 protein: CASSDRGQPQHF
J gene: TRBJ2-7; clone size: NA; V gene: TRBV3-1/TRBV3-2; D gene: TRBD1; CDR3 DNA: TGTGCCAGCAGCCAGGCGGGACAGGGGGCCGGCGAGCAGTACTTC; CDR3 protein: CASSQAGQGAGEQYF
J gene: TRBJ2-5; clone size: NA; V gene: TRBV25-1; D gene: TRBD2; CDR3 DNA: TGTGCCAGCGGCCGTACGGGGGGGTGGCAGACCCAGTACTTC; CDR3 protein: CASGRTGGWQTQYF
J gene: TRBJ2-7; clone size: NA; V gene: TRBV9; D gene: TRBD2; CDR3 DNA: TGTGCCAGCAGCCCCGAGGTTGGCCCCGGGGGGGAGCAGTACTTC; CDR3 protein: CASSPEVGPGGEQYF
J gene: TRBJ2-3; clone size: once; V gene: TRBV4-2; D gene: NA; CDR3 DNA: TGTGCCAGCAGCCAAGAACCCTTAAGGGGGGCCACAGATACGCAGTATTTT; CDR3 protein: CASSQEPLRGATDTQYF
J gene: TRBJ2-7; clone size: once; V gene: TRBV14; D gene: NA; CDR3 DNA: TGTGCCAGCAGCCAAGATACAGCCCTAATATCGGTGCAGTACTTC; CDR3 protein: CASSQDTALISVQYF
J gene: TRBJ1-5; clone size: NA; V gene: TRBV27; D gene: NA; CDR3 DNA: TGTGCCAGCAGTTTAATGGCAGGGAAGGGTCAGCCCCAGCATTTT; CDR3 protein: CASSLMAGKGQPQHF
J gene: TRBJ1-2; clone size: NA; V gene: TRBV7-2; D gene: NA; CDR3 DNA: TGTGCCAGCAGCTTAGGGGGGACGGCTAACTATGGCTACACCTTC; CDR3 protein: CASSLGGTANYGYTF
J gene: TRBJ1-4; clone size: NA; V gene: TRBV7-8; D gene: NA; CDR3 DNA: TGTGCCAGCAGCTATCACAGGGAAACTAATGAAAAACTGTTTTTT; CDR3 protein: CASSYHRETNEKLFF
J gene: TRBJ2-7; clone size: NA; V gene: TRBV15; D gene: TRBD2; CDR3 DNA: TGTGCCACCAGCAGCGGGACTAGCGGGAGCCGGGAGCAGTACTTC; CDR3 protein: CATSSGTSGSREQYF
J gene: TRBJ1-3; clone size: NA; V gene: TRBV10-3; D gene: NA; CDR3 DNA: TGTGCCATCAGTGGAGTCCTGAGGTCTGGAAACACCATATATTTT; CDR3 protein: CAISGVLRSGNTIYF
J gene: TRBJ2-1; clone size: NA; V gene: TRBV24-1; D gene: NA; CDR3 DNA: TGTGCCACCAGTGACCCCCTCACTGAGCAGTTCTTC; CDR3 protein: CATSDPLTEQFF
J gene: TRBJ1-1; clone size: NA; V gene: TRBV5-8; D gene: TRBD1; CDR3 DNA: TGTGCCAGCAGCCTATACAGGGGTGGCACTGAAGCTTTCTTT; CDR3 protein: CASSLYRGGTEAFF
J gene: TRBJ1-2; clone size: NA; V gene: TRBV7-2; D gene: NA; CDR3 DNA: TGTGCCAGCAACCCGTCGGCGTATGGCTACACCTTC; CDR3 protein: CASNPSAYGYTF
J gene: TRBJ1-4; clone size: NA; V gene: TRBV5-5; D gene: NA; CDR3 DNA: TGTGCCAGCAGTGGACAGCATCTTAATGAAAAACTGTTTTTT; CDR3 protein: CASSGQHLNEKLFF
J gene: TRBJ2-1; clone size: few; V gene: TRBV9; D gene: NA; CDR3 DNA: TGTGCCAGCAGCGAACAGCCCCACAGTAGCGGTGAGCAGTTCTTC; CDR3 protein: CASSEQPHSSGEQFF